The clone carrying this T cell receptor (beta chain) was seen only once. The data originate from a study of blood T cell repertoires in COVID-19. Cohort 3 recovered donors had two negative PCRs, clearance, or symptom resolution. Method: immunoSEQ multiplex PCR; TCRdb's copy keeps in-frame clones and lacks some. The repertoire holds 400,000 or so clones, around 89% seen once, with roughly 1.1% in the top ten. The CDR3 spans 14 residues. Germline loops: CDR1 ENHRY, CDR2 SYGVKD. V lost 4 bases, J lost 0 bases, and 9 bases lay in between. Material: PBMCs or T cells enriched from blood (not recorded which). This TCR was sampled from a man younger than 45 who had recovered from COVID-19. The chain carries TRBV10-3 and TRBJ2-5, with D possibly TRBD2 on 6 matching bases. CDR3 nucleotide sequence: TGTGCCATCAGTGTGCGGGGAAACCAAGAGACCCAGTACTTC. Translation gives CAISVRGNQETQYF.